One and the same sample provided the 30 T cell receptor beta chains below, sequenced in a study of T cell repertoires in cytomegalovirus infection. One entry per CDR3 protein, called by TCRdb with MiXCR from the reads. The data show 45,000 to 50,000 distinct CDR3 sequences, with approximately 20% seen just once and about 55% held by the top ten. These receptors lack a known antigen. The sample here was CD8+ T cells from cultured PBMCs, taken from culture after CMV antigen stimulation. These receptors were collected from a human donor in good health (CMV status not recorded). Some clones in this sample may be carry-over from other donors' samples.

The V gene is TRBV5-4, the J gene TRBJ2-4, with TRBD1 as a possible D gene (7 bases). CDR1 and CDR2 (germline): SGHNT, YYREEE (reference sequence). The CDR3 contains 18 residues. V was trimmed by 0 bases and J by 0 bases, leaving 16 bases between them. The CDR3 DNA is TGTGCCAGCAGCTTGGGACAGGGAGGTCCCCTAGCCAAAAACATTCAGTACTTC. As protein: CASSLGQGGPLAKNIQYF.

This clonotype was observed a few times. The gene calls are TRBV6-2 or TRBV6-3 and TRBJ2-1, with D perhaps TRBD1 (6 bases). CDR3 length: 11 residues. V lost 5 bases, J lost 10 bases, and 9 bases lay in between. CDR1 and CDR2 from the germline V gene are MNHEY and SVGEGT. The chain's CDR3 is CASSPGTEQFF. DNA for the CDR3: TGTGCCAGCAGTCCCGGGACAGAGCAGTTCTTC.

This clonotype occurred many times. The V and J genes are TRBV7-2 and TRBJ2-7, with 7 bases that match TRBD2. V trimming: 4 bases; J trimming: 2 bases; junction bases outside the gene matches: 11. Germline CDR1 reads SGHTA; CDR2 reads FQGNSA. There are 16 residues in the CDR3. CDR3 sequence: CASSSHWGGSAYEQYF. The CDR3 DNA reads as TGTGCCAGCAGCTCCCATTGGGGGGGTTCCGCCTACGAGCAGTACTTC. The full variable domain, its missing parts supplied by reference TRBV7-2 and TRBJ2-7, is GAGVSQSPSNKVTEKGKDVELRCDPISGHTALYWYRQSLGQGLEFLIYFQGNSAPDKSGLPSDRFSAERTGGSVSTLTIQRTQQEDSAVYLCASSSHWGGSAYEQYFGPGTRLTVT.

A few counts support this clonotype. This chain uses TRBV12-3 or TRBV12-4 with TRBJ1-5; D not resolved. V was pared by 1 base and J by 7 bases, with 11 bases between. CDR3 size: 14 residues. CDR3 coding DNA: TGTGCCAGCAGTTTAGATCAAACCAGACAGCCCCAGCATTTT. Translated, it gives CASSLDQTRQPQHF.

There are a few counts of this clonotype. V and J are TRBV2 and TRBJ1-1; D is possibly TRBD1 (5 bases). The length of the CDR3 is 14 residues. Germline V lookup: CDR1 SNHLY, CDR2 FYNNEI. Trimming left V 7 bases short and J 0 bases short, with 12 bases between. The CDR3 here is CASMSRGMNTEAFF. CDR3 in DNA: TGTGCCAGCATGTCAAGGGGAATGAACACTGAAGCTTTCTTT. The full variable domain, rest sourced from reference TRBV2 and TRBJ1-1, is EPEVTQTPSHQVTQMGQEVILRCVPISNHLYFYWYRQILGQKVEFLVSFYNNEISEKSEIFDDQFSVERPDGSNFTLKIRSTKLEDSAMYFCASMSRGMNTEAFFGQGTRLTVV.

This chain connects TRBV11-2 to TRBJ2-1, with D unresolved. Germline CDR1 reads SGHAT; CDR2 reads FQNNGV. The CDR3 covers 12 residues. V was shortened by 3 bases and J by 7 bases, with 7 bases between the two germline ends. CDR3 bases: TGTGCCAGCAGCTTGACTCGGAATGAGCAGTTCTTC. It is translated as CASSLTRNEQFF.

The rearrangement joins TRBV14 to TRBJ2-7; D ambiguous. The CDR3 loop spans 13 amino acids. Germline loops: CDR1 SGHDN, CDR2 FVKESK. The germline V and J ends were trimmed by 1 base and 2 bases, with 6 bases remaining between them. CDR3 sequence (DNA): TGTGCCAGCAGCCAAGGCACAGCCTACGAGCAGTACTTC. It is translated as CASSQGTAYEQYF.

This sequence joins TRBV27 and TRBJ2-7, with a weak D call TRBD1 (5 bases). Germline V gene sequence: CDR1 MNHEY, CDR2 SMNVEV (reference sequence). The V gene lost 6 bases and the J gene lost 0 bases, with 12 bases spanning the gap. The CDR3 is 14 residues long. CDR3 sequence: CASSRAESSYEQYF. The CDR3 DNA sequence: TGTGCCAGCAGCAGGGCGGAGAGCTCCTACGAGCAGTACTTC.

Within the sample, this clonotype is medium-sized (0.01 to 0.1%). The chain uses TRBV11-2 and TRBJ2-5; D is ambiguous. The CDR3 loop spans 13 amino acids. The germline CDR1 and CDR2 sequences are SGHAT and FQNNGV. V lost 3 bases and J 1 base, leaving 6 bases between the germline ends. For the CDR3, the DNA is TGTGCCAGCAGCTTGTGGGGCCAAGAGACCCAGTACTTC. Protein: CASSLWGQETQYF.

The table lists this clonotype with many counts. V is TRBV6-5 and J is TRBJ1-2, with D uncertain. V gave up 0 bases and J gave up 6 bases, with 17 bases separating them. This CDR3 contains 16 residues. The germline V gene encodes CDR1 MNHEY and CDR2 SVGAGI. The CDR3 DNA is TGTGCCAGCAGTTACTCCTCCCCTCCTCCGGAGGATGGCTACACCTTC. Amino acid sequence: CASSYSSPPPEDGYTF.

The CDR3 reads CASPLQNENTEAFF. The CDR3 DNA is TGCGCCAGCCCCCTGCAGAACGAGAACACTGAAGCTTTCTTT. V usage is TRBV5-1 and J usage is TRBJ1-1; D gene uncertain. Trimming removed 7 bases at V and 1 base at J, with 14 bases between. Germline V gene sequence: CDR1 SGHRS, CDR2 YFSETQ. The CDR3 covers 14 residues.

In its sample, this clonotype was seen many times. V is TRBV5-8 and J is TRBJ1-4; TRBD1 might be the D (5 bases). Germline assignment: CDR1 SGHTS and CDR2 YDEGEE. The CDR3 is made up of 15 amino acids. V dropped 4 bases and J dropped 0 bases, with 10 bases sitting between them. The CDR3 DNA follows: TGTGCCAGCAGCCGTACGACAGCAACTAATGAAAAACTGTTTTTT. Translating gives CASSRTTATNEKLFF.

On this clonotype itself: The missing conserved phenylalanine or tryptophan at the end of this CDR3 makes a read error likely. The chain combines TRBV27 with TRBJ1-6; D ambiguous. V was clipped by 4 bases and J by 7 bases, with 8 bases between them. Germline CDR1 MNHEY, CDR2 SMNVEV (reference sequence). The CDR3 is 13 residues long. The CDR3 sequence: CASSSQQNSPLHS. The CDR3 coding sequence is TGTGCCAGCAGTTCCCAACAGAATTCACCCCTCCACTCT.

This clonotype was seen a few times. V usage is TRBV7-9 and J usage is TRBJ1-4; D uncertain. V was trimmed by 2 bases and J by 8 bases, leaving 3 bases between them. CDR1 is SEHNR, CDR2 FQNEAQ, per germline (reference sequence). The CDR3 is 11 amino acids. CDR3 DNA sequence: TGTGCCAGCAGCTTAAGCGAAAAACTGTTTTTT. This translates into CASSLSEKLFF. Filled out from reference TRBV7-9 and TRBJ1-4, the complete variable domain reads DTGVSQNPRHKITKRGQNVTFRCDPISEHNRLYWYRQTLGQGPEFLTYFQNEAQLEKSRLLSDRFSAERPKGSFSTLEIQRTEQGDSAMYLCASSLSEKLFFGSGTQLSVL.

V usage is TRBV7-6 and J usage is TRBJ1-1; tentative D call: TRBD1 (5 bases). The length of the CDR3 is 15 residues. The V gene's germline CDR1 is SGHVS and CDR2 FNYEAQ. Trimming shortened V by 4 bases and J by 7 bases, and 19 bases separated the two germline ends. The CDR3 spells CASSSPGGVKNEAFF. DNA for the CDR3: TGTGCCAGCAGCTCACCGGGGGGGGTGAAGAATGAAGCTTTCTTT.

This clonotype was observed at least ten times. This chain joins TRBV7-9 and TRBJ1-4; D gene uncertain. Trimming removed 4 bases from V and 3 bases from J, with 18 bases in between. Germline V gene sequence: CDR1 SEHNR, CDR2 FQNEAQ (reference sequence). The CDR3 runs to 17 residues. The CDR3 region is CASSSRVLLGANEKLFF. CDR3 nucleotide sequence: TGTGCCAGCAGCTCCCGGGTACTCCTTGGAGCTAATGAAAAACTGTTTTTT.

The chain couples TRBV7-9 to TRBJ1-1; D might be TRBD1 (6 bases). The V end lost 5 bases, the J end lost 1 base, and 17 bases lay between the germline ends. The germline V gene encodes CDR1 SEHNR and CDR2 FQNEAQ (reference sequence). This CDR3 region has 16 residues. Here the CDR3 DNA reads TGTGCCAGCAGCGCCCAATCACAGGGTAAGAACACTGAAGCTTTCTTT. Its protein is CASSAQSQGKNTEAFF.

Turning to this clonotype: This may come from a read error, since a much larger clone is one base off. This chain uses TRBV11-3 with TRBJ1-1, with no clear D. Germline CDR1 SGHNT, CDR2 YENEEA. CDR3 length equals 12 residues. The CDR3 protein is CANSGWDTEAFF. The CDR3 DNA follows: TGTGCCAACAGCGGCTGGGACACTGAAGCTTTCTTT.

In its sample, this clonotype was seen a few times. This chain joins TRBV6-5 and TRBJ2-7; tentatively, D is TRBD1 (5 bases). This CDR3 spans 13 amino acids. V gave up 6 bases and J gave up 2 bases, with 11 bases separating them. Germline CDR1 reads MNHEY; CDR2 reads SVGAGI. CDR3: CASSPDSPYEQYF. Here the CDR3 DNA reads TGTGCCAGCAGCCCCGACAGTCCCTACGAGCAGTACTTC.

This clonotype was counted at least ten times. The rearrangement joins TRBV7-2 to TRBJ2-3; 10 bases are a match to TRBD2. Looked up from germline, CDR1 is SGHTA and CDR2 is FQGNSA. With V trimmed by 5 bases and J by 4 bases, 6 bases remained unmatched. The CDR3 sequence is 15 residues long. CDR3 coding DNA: TGTGCCAGCAGCCGAGCGGGGGGGCCGGCAGATACGCAGTATTTT. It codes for CASSRAGGPADTQYF.

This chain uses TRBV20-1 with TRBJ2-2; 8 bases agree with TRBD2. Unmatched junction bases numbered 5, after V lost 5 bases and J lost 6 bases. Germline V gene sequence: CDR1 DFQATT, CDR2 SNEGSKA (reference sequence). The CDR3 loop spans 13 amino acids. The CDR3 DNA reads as TGCAGTGCTCGGGGGGGTCGGGCCGGGGAGCTGTTTTTT. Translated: CSARGGRAGELFF.

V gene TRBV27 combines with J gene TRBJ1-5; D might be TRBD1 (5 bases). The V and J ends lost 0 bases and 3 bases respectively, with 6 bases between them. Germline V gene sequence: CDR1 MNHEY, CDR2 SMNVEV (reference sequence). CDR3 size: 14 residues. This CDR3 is CASSLSGDNQPQHF. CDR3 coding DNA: TGTGCCAGCAGTTTATCAGGGGACAATCAGCCCCAGCATTTT.

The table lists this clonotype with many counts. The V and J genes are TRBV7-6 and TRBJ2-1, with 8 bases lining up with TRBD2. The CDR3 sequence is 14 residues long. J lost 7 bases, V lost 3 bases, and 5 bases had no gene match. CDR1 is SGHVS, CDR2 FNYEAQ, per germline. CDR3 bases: TGTGCCAGCAGCTTCCGGGGGGGACTGAATGAGCAGTTCTTC. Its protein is CASSFRGGLNEQFF.

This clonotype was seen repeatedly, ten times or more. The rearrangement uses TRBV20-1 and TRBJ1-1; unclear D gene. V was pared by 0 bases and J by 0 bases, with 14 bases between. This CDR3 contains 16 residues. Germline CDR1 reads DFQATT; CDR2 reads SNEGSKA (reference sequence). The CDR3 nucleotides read TGCAGTGCTAGAGATCTTCAGGAGCGGGTGAACACTGAAGCTTTCTTT. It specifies CSARDLQERVNTEAFF.

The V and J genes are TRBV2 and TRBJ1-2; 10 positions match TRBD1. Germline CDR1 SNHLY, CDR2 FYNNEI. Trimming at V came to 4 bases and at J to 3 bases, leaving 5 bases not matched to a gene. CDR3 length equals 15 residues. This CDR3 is CASSAPGQGHYGYTF. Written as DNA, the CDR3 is TGTGCCAGCAGTGCCCCGGGACAGGGGCACTATGGCTACACCTTC.

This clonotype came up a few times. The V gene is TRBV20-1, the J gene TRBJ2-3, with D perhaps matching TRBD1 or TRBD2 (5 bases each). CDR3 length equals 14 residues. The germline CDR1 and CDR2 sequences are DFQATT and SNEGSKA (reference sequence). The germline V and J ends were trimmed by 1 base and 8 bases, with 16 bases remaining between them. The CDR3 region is CSARVGTSTGTQYF. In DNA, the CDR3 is TGCAGTGCTAGAGTGGGGACCAGTACGGGTACGCAGTATTTT.

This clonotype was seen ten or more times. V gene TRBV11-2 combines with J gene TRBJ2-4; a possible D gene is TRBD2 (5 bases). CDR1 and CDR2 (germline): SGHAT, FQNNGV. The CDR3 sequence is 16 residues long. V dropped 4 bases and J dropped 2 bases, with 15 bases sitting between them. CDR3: CASSSEALGTKNIQYF. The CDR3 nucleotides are TGTGCCAGCAGCTCGGAGGCCCTCGGGACCAAAAACATTCAGTACTTC.

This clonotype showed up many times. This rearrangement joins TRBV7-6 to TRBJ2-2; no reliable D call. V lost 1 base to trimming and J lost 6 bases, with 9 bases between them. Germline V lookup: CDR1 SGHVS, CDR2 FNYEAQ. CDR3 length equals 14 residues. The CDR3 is CASSLGQEAGELFF. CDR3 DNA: TGTGCCAGCAGCTTAGGGCAGGAAGCCGGGGAGCTGTTTTTT.

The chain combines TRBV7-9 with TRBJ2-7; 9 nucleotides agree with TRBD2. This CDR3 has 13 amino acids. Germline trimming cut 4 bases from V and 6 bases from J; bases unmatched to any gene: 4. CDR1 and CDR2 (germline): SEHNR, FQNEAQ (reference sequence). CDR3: CASSSGTSPEQYF. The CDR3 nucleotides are TGTGCCAGCAGCTCTGGGACTAGCCCCGAGCAGTACTTC.

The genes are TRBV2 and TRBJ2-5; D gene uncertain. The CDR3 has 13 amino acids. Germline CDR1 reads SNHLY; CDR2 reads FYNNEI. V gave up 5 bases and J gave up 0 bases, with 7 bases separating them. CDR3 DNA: TGTGCCAGCAGTCGGCGGTACCAAGAGACCCAGTACTTC. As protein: CASSRRYQETQYF.